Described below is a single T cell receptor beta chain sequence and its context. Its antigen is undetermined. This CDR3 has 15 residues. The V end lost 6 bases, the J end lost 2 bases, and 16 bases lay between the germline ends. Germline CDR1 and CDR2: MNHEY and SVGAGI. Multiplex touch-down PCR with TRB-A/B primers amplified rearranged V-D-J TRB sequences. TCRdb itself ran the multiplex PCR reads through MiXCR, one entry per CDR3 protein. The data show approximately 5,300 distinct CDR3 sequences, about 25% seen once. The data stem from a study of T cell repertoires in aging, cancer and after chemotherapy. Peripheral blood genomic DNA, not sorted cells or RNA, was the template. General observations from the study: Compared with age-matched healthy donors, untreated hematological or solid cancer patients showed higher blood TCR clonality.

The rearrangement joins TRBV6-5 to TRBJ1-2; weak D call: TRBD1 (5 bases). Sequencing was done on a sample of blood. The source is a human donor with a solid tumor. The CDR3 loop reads CASRGQGSNNYGYTF. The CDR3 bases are TGTGCCAGCAGGGGGCAGGGTTCGAACAACTATGGCTACACCTTC.